These T cell receptor beta chains were read from a single sample in a study of beta chain features in type 1 diabetes. Clones were sequenced by immunoSEQ multiplex PCR, and TCRdb holds only the in-frame ones, with some missing. Among about 650,000 clones, around an eighth were seen once, and the ten largest hold 0.09% to 0.15%. The sample consisted of naive CD4+ T cells from blood. The receptors derive from a man in his thirties or forties with type 1 diabetes. CDR3s include the opening cysteine and the closing phenylalanine or tryptophan. A D gene is named only where the DNA matches it firmly. Clone size is stated in some rows and not others, as once, few, many or a class when expanded.

. | . | TRBJ1-4 | TRBV21-1 | TGTGCCAGCAACCCTACGAGGGTAACTAATGAAAAACTGTTTTTT | CASNPTRVTNEKLFF
. | . | TRBJ2-7 | TRBV30 | TGTGCCTGGTCGGCCTCCTCCCACGAGCAGTACTTC | CAWSASSHEQYF
TRBD1 | . | TRBJ1-1 | TRBV18 | TGTGCCAGCTCGCGAGGGACAGCCCAGGGAGAAGCTTTCTTT | CASSRGTAQGEAFF
TRBD1 | few | TRBJ2-1 | TRBV28 | TGTGCCAGCCTCCCCGGGACAGGCTACAATGAGCAGTTCTTC | CASLPGTGYNEQFF
. | few | TRBJ1-4 | TRBV2 | TGTGCCAGCAGACTCAGCGGGGATGAAAAACTGTTTTTT | CASRLSGDEKLFF
. | few | TRBJ1-1 | TRBV5-1 | TGCGCCAGCAGCCCAGGGTTTACTGAAGCTTTCTTT | CASSPGFTEAFF
TRBD1 | . | TRBJ2-1 | TRBV10-2 | TGCGCCAGCAGTGAGAGGACAGGGGTCAATGAGCAGTTCTTC | CASSERTGVNEQFF
. | . | TRBJ2-5 | TRBV7-7 | TGTGCTAGCAGCCCCAACTCCGGAGGGCAAGAGACCCAGTACTTC | CASSPNSGGQETQYF
TRBD1 | few | TRBJ1-1 | TRBV4-3 | TGCGCCAGCAGCCAAGAAACCGGGACAGCGAACACTGAAGCTTTCTTT | CASSQETGTANTEAFF
. | . | TRBJ1-5 | TRBV7-9 | TGTGCCAGCAGCTTCGGGGGGCCGGGAAGCAAGCATTTT | CASSFGGPGSKHF
. | few | TRBJ2-6 | TRBV4-2 | TGTGCCAGCAGCCAGCCCCTGGGGGCAGGTTCTGGGGCCAACGTCCTGACTTTC | CASSQPLGAGSGANVLTF
TRBD1 | . | TRBJ2-7 | TRBV7-8 | TGTGCCAGCAGCTTAGTAGGGACAGGGAGCTCCTACGAGCAGTACTTC | CASSLVGTGSSYEQYF
. | . | TRBJ1-1 | TRBV5-4 | TGTGCCAGCAGCTTGGGGGCAGGCGAAATGAACACTGAAGCTTTCTTT | CASSLGAGEMNTEAFF
. | once | TRBJ2-7 | TRBV5-1 | TGCGCCAGCAGCCGAGCGCCCAGAGGAAATCCTTTCAGGGAGGAGTACTTC | CASSRAPRGNPFREEYF
. | few | TRBJ2-7 | TRBV19 | TGTGCCAGTAGTCTTAACTACGGAGAGGACGAGCAGTACTTC | CASSLNYGEDEQYF
. | . | TRBJ2-4 | TRBV5-1 | TGCGCCAGCAGACAGGGTCTAGCCAAAAACATTCAGTACTTC | CASRQGLAKNIQYF
. | . | TRBJ1-2 | TRBV4-3 | TGCGCCAGCAGCCAAGATTACAGGGCAGGGGCGGATGGCTACACCTTC | CASSQDYRAGADGYTF
. | . | TRBJ2-3 | TRBV9 | TGTGCCAGCAGCGTCAGGAGCGCTAGGACAGATACGCAGTATTTT | CASSVRSARTDTQYF
TRBD2 | few | TRBJ2-2 | TRBV27 | TGTGCCAGCAGACCACTAGCGGGAACCTCTAGAGGGGAGCTGTTTTTT | CASRPLAGTSRGELFF
TRBD1 | few | TRBJ2-1 | TRBV4-3 | TGCGCCAGCAGCCAACACGCCTATGGGACAGGGGGCAATGAGCAGTTCTTC | CASSQHAYGTGGNEQFF
TRBD1 | few | TRBJ1-4 | TRBV29-1 | TGCAGCGTTACAGGGGGAGCTAATGAAAAACTGTTTTTT | CSVTGGANEKLFF
TRBD2 | few | TRBJ2-3 | TRBV7-9 | TGTGCCAGCAGCTTAGATGTTGGACTAGGACGGATCACAGATACGCAGTATTTT | CASSLDVGLGRITDTQYF
TRBD1 | few | TRBJ2-5 | TRBV28 | TGTGCCAGCAGTGGGGCGGACAGGTCCCAAGAGACCCAGTACTTC | CASSGADRSQETQYF
. | few | TRBJ2-2 | TRBV5-6 | TGTGCCAGCAGCTTCGAAGTTACGAACACCGGGGAGCTGTTTTTT | CASSFEVTNTGELFF
. | . | TRBJ1-2 | TRBV6-6 | TGTGCCAGCAGCCAGCGTTGGGGAGAGAACTATGGCTACACCTTC | CASSQRWGENYGYTF
. | few | TRBJ1-5 | TRBV18 | TGTGCCAGCTCACCTAGGGACGGTAATCAGCCCCAGCATTTT | CASSPRDGNQPQHF
TRBD1 | few | TRBJ1-2 | TRBV4-2 | TGTGCCAGCAGCTCATTTCAGGGCAGGGGGAACTACACATATGGCTACACCTTC | CASSSFQGRGNYTYGYTF
TRBD2 | . | TRBJ2-2 | TRBV6-5 | TGTGCCAGCAGTAGGACTAGCGTATACACCGGGGAGCTGTTTTTT | CASSRTSVYTGELFF
. | . | TRBJ1-1 | TRBV11-3 | TGTGCCAGCAGCACACCAGGGGACGGGGACACTGAAGCTTTCTTT | CASSTPGDGDTEAFF
. | few | TRBJ2-2 | TRBV2 | TGTGCCAGCGCGAAGGAGAACACCGGGGAGCTGTTTTTT | CASAKENTGELFF
TRBD2 | few | TRBJ2-3 | TRBV7-2 | TGTGCCAGCGTACCCCAGCGGGGGGGCCGGAATACGCAGTATTTT | CASVPQRGGRNTQYF
. | . | TRBJ1-6 | TRBV4-3 | TGCGCCAGCAGCCAAGATGGTAATAATTCACCCCTCCACTTT | CASSQDGNNSPLHF
TRBD2 | few | TRBJ2-1 | TRBV9 | TGTGCCAGCAGCGTAGCCGGGACTAGCGGGGGGAATGAGCAGTTCTTC | CASSVAGTSGGNEQFF
. | few | TRBJ2-1 | TRBV28 | TGTGCCAGCACCGCGGGACTCCTTAAGGCTAATGAGCAGTTCTTC | CASTAGLLKANEQFF
TRBD1 | . | TRBJ2-5 | TRBV5-1 | TGCGCCAGCAGCCTATCACTCGGGACAGGGGCTGAGACCCAGTACTTC | CASSLSLGTGAETQYF
TRBD2 | . | TRBJ2-3 | TRBV6-6 | TGTGCCAGCAGTTACCGGGCTAGCGGGGGTGTAGATACGCAGTATTTT | CASSYRASGGVDTQYF
. | . | TRBJ1-6 | TRBV9 | TGTGCCAGCAGCGTAGTAGGAATGGGCTCCTATAATTCACCCCTCCACTTT | CASSVVGMGSYNSPLHF
. | few | TRBJ1-2 | TRBV9 | TGTGCCAGCAGCAGTCGCGGCGGGGGGCAGGACTATGGCTACACCTTC | CASSSRGGGQDYGYTF
. | few | TRBJ2-7 | TRBV5-4 | TGTGCCAGCAGCTTCGGGTATGACGAGCAGTACTTC | CASSFGYDEQYF
. | few | TRBJ2-5 | TRBV25-1 | TGTGCCAGCAGCGTGGACAGCTACCAAGAGACCCAGTACTTC | CASSVDSYQETQYF
. | . | TRBJ2-7 | TRBV19 | TGTGCCAGTAGTCCGAGGGAAGGAAGCATCTACGAGCAGTACTTC | CASSPREGSIYEQYF
. | . | TRBJ2-5 | TRBV28 | TGTGCCAGCAGTTTGGCCGGGAGACAAACAAATTTCCAAGAGACCCAGTACTTC | CASSLAGRQTNFQETQYF
. | few | TRBJ1-3 | TRBV7-2 | TGTGCCAGCAGCTCAGACTCTGGAAACACCATATATTTT | CASSSDSGNTIYF
. | few | TRBJ1-5 | TRBV2 | TGTGCCAGCAGTGACCGCGACGGGGGTCAGCCCCAGCATTTT | CASSDRDGGQPQHF
TRBD2 | few | TRBJ2-1 | TRBV5-1 | TGCGCCAGCAGCTCCCGACTAGCGGGGTCCTACAATGAGCAGTTCTTC | CASSSRLAGSYNEQFF
. | . | TRBJ2-3 | TRBV7-2 | TGTGCCAGCAGTCGGCCGGAGGGACCTACAGATACGCAGTATTTT | CASSRPEGPTDTQYF
. | . | TRBJ2-1 | TRBV4-3 | TGCGCCAGCAGCCAAGATGTGACTGCATACAATGAGCAGTTCTTC | CASSQDVTAYNEQFF
. | few | TRBJ1-6 | TRBV2 | TGTGCCAGCAGTGTCTCCGAAGGCTATAATTCACCCCTCCACTTT | CASSVSEGYNSPLHF
. | . | TRBJ2-1 | TRBV5-1 | TGCGCCAGCAGCTTGGATGGTTCCGTTGGTGAGCAGTTCTTC | CASSLDGSVGEQFF
. | . | TRBJ1-1 | TRBV4-3 | TGCGCCAGCAGCCATGTGGCACGTAGGAACACTGAAGCTTTCTTT | CASSHVARRNTEAFF
. | . | TRBJ2-1 | TRBV4-1 | TGCGCCAGCAGCCAAGATCGGACGGTCGGGGGGCGGACCAATGAGCAGTTCTTC | CASSQDRTVGGRTNEQFF
TRBD1 | . | TRBJ2-5 | TRBV27 | TGTGCCAGCAGTTTTGAACAGGGGGTAACAGGGAGGAGGACCCAGTACTTC | CASSFEQGVTGRRTQYF
. | few | TRBJ1-2 | TRBV29-1 | TGCAGCGTTTGGAGGGAATATGGCTACACCTTC | CSVWREYGYTF
. | . | TRBJ1-1 | TRBV9 | TGTGCCAGCAGCGTAGCAAGGGGTGAAGCTTTCTTT | CASSVARGEAFF